These T cell receptor beta chains were read from a single sample in a study of cytotoxic CD8 clonotypes in ibrutinib-treated CLL. Here immunoSEQ multiplex PCR was the method, and the copy in TCRdb shows in-frame clones only, minus some. The repertoire holds 200,000 to 250,000 clones, around three quarters seen once, with approximately 15% in the top ten. The sample was PBMCs, taken after 24 months of ibrutinib treatment. These receptors were obtained from a human donor with chronic lymphocytic leukemia. CDR3s include the opening cysteine and the closing phenylalanine or tryptophan. The order of the fields is V gene, J gene, clone size, D gene, CDR3 length, CDR3 protein, CDR3 DNA. D genes are given only for firm matches. Clone size is not always given. Where it is, it says once, few, many or a class for expanded clones.

v_call: TRBV18
j_call: TRBJ1-2
clone_size: once
d_call: NA
cdr3_length: 13
cdr3_aa: CASGTGTNYGYTF
cdr3_nt: TGTGCCAGTGGGACGGGTACTAACTATGGCTACACCTTC

v_call: TRBV25-1
j_call: TRBJ1-4
clone_size: NA
d_call: NA
cdr3_length: 13
cdr3_aa: CASSLLGGEKLFF
cdr3_nt: TGTGCCAGCAGCCTGTTGGGGGGGGAAAAACTGTTTTTT

v_call: TRBV29-1
j_call: TRBJ1-6
clone_size: NA
d_call: NA
cdr3_length: 19
cdr3_aa: CSVELVAGGPPRLNSPLHF
cdr3_nt: TGCAGCGTTGAACTCGTAGCGGGGGGCCCGCCTCGTCTGAATTCACCCCTCCACTTT

v_call: TRBV5-1
j_call: TRBJ1-3
clone_size: NA
d_call: NA
cdr3_length: 14
cdr3_aa: CASSLEGELATIYF
cdr3_nt: TGCGCCAGCAGCTTGGAAGGGGAGTTAGCCACCATATATTTT

v_call: TRBV7-3
j_call: TRBJ2-2
clone_size: once
d_call: NA
cdr3_length: 14
cdr3_aa: CASSYREGTGELFF
cdr3_nt: TGTGCCAGCAGCTACAGGGAGGGGACCGGGGAGCTGTTTTTT

v_call: TRBV29-1
j_call: TRBJ2-5
clone_size: NA
d_call: NA
cdr3_length: 13
cdr3_aa: CSAAEGVQETQYF
cdr3_nt: TGCAGCGCCGCAGAAGGGGTCCAAGAGACCCAGTACTTC

v_call: TRBV7-9
j_call: TRBJ1-3
clone_size: NA
d_call: NA
cdr3_length: 16
cdr3_aa: CASSSGGGHSGNTIYF
cdr3_nt: TGTGCCAGCAGCTCCGGGGGGGGCCACTCTGGAAACACCATATATTTT

v_call: TRBV18
j_call: TRBJ2-7
clone_size: NA
d_call: TRBD2
cdr3_length: 15
cdr3_aa: CASSPGLAGGYEQYF
cdr3_nt: TGTGCCAGCTCCCCAGGACTAGCGGGAGGGTACGAGCAGTACTTC

v_call: TRBV7-2
j_call: TRBJ2-5
clone_size: NA
d_call: TRBD2
cdr3_length: 15
cdr3_aa: CASSWGLAGGETQYF
cdr3_nt: TGTGCCAGCAGCTGGGGACTAGCGGGAGGAGAGACCCAGTACTTC

v_call: TRBV15
j_call: TRBJ2-3
clone_size: NA
d_call: TRBD2
cdr3_length: 14
cdr3_aa: CAARRAGVTDTQYF
cdr3_nt: TGTGCCGCCCGACGAGCGGGAGTCACAGATACGCAGTATTTT

v_call: TRBV28
j_call: TRBJ2-5
clone_size: NA
d_call: NA
cdr3_length: 17
cdr3_aa: CASTPTRQGGLKETQYF
cdr3_nt: TGTGCCAGCACCCCGACCCGACAGGGAGGCCTCAAAGAGACCCAGTACTTC

v_call: TRBV29-1
j_call: TRBJ2-3
clone_size: many
d_call: NA
cdr3_length: 16
cdr3_aa: CSVEDSVAASTDTQYF
cdr3_nt: TGCAGCGTTGAAGATTCAGTAGCGGCAAGCACAGATACGCAGTATTTT

v_call: TRBV5-6
j_call: TRBJ1-1
clone_size: NA
d_call: NA
cdr3_length: 15
cdr3_aa: CASSLNGARALSAFF
cdr3_nt: TGTGCCAGCAGCTTGAATGGGGCCAGGGCCCTTTCGGCTTTCTTT

v_call: TRBV29-1
j_call: TRBJ1-2
clone_size: few
d_call: NA
cdr3_length: 12
cdr3_aa: CSVEVTVSSRDF
cdr3_nt: TGCAGCGTTGAAGTGACAGTTTCGTCGCGGGACTTC

v_call: TRBV28
j_call: TRBJ2-7
clone_size: NA
d_call: TRBD2
cdr3_length: 14
cdr3_aa: CASSIGLAGYEQYF
cdr3_nt: TGTGCCAGCAGTATTGGTCTAGCGGGCTACGAGCAGTACTTC

v_call: TRBV30
j_call: TRBJ1-1
clone_size: NA
d_call: NA
cdr3_length: 16
cdr3_aa: CAWSVDSSYMNTEAFF
cdr3_nt: TGTGCCTGGAGTGTGGACAGCAGTTACATGAACACTGAAGCTTTCTTT

v_call: TRBV15
j_call: TRBJ2-3
clone_size: NA
d_call: NA
cdr3_length: 17
cdr3_aa: CATGRGDRLISTDTQYF
cdr3_nt: TGTGCCACTGGTCGGGGGGACAGGCTAATTAGCACAGATACGCAGTATTTT

v_call: TRBV27
j_call: TRBJ2-7
clone_size: NA
d_call: TRBD2
cdr3_length: 14
cdr3_aa: CASSLSGGDHEQYF
cdr3_nt: TGTGCCAGCAGTTTATCGGGGGGGGACCACGAGCAGTACTTC

v_call: TRBV7-2
j_call: TRBJ2-7
clone_size: NA
d_call: NA
cdr3_length: 18
cdr3_aa: CASSLASYGWGYLREQYF
cdr3_nt: TGTGCCAGCAGCTTAGCCTCGTACGGTTGGGGATACCTACGAGAGCAGTACTTC

v_call: TRBV5-6
j_call: TRBJ1-5
clone_size: few
d_call: NA
cdr3_length: 13
cdr3_aa: CASSLYSNQPQHF
cdr3_nt: TGTGCCAGCAGCTTATATAGCAATCAGCCCCAGCATTTT

v_call: TRBV5-6
j_call: TRBJ1-5
clone_size: NA
d_call: TRBD1
cdr3_length: 15
cdr3_aa: CASSISRGSNQPQHF
cdr3_nt: TGTGCCAGCAGCATCTCCAGGGGGAGCAATCAGCCCCAGCATTTT

v_call: TRBV29-1
j_call: TRBJ2-3
clone_size: NA
d_call: NA
cdr3_length: 15
cdr3_aa: CSVEGKGDPTDTQYF
cdr3_nt: TGCAGCGTTGAAGGGAAGGGGGATCCCACAGATACGCAGTATTTT

v_call: TRBV28
j_call: TRBJ1-1
clone_size: NA
d_call: NA
cdr3_length: 12
cdr3_aa: CASLTVNTEAFF
cdr3_nt: TGTGCCAGTCTAACGGTGAACACTGAAGCTTTCTTT

v_call: TRBV7-9
j_call: TRBJ2-1
clone_size: few
d_call: NA
cdr3_length: 10
cdr3_aa: CASSRNEQFF
cdr3_nt: TGTGCCAGCAGCAGAAATGAGCAGTTCTTC